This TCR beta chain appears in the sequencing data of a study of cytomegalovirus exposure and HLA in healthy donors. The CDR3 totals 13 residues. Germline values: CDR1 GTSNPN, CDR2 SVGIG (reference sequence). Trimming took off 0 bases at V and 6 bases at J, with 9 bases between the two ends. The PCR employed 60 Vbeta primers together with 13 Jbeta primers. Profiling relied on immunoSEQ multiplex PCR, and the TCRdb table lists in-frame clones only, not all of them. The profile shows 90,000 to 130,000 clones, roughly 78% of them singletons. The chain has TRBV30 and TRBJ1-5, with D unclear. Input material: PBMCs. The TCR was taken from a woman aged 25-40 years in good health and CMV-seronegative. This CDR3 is CAWSVTSGQPQHF. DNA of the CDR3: TGTGCCTGGAGTGTAACCTCCGGTCAGCCCCAGCATTTT.